These T cell receptor beta chains were read from a single sample in a study of T cells in Graves' hyperthyroidism and ophthalmopathy. MiXCR, run by TCRdb on the multiplex PCR reads, gives a single entry per CDR3 protein. The sample shows around 430,000 distinct CDR3 sequences, about 15% of them seen only once. The sequencing input was blood. The receptors originated from a woman aged 25 to 39 with Graves' hyperthyroidism. CDR3s include the opening cysteine and the closing phenylalanine or tryptophan. The order of the fields is CDR3 DNA, CDR3 protein, J gene, clone size, D gene, V gene. The D gene is left open where the match is weak. Only part of the rows carry a size: once, few, many, or a class if the clone is expanded.

DNA: TGTGCCAGCATGCCTCCGGGATTCACTAGCACAGATACGCAGTATTTT
CDR3: CASMPPGFTSTDTQYF
J: TRBJ2-3
size: many
D: -
V: TRBV28

DNA: TGTGCCAGTACCCAGGACCGGGGGCAGGAAAAACTGTTTTTT
CDR3: CASTQDRGQEKLFF
J: TRBJ1-4
size: -
D: -
V: TRBV19

DNA: TGTGCCAGCAGGCCGGATGGTAAATATGGCTACACCTTC
CDR3: CASRPDGKYGYTF
J: TRBJ1-2
size: -
D: -
V: TRBV27

DNA: TGTGCCAGTAGTACCCTCGGCGGGAGTGGGAGGAATGAGCAGTTCTTC
CDR3: CASSTLGGSGRNEQFF
J: TRBJ2-1
size: -
D: TRBD2
V: TRBV19

DNA: TGTGCCAGCAGCTTACCGGGCGGGGTTCACTACGAGCAGTACTTC
CDR3: CASSLPGGVHYEQYF
J: TRBJ2-7
size: few
D: -
V: TRBV11-2

DNA: TGTGCCAGCAGACCGTCTAGCGGAACAGATACGCAGTATTTT
CDR3: CASRPSSGTDTQYF
J: TRBJ2-3
size: many
D: TRBD2
V: TRBV7-9

DNA: TGTGCCAGCAGCAAGTCGCGTGCAGATACGCAGTATTTT
CDR3: CASSKSRADTQYF
J: TRBJ2-3
size: many
D: -
V: TRBV2

DNA: TGTGCCAGCAGCTCGGGCCGAGGAGATACGCAGTATTTT
CDR3: CASSSGRGDTQYF
J: TRBJ2-3
size: many
D: -
V: TRBV7-2

DNA: TGCGCCAGGGGAGGGACACCAAGGTATGGCTACACCTTC
CDR3: CARGGTPRYGYTF
J: TRBJ1-2
size: once
D: -
V: TRBV5-1

DNA: TGCGCAGTGCTCCCCCCCGTATCGGGAGGGCACGAGCAGTACTTC
CDR3: CAVLPPVSGGHEQYF
J: TRBJ2-7
size: many
D: TRBD2
V: TRBV20-1

DNA: TGTGCCAGCAGTTTACTAGCATTGCATACGCAGTATTTT
CDR3: CASSLLALHTQYF
J: TRBJ2-3
size: few
D: -
V: TRBV27

DNA: TGTGCCAGCAGACCCATACCCGACAGGGTCAATCAGCCCCAGCATTTT
CDR3: CASRPIPDRVNQPQHF
J: TRBJ1-5
size: -
D: TRBD1
V: TRBV28

DNA: TGCGCCAGCAGCCCCTCCTCGGGACTAGCGGGAGGTGATGAGCAGTTCTTC
CDR3: CASSPSSGLAGGDEQFF
J: TRBJ2-1
size: few
D: TRBD2
V: TRBV4-1

DNA: TGTGCCAGCAGTTCCCCTAGCGGGAGTGCGTACGAGCAGTACTTC
CDR3: CASSSPSGSAYEQYF
J: TRBJ2-7
size: many
D: TRBD2
V: TRBV7-2

DNA: TGCGCCAGCAGCCAGTCTAGAAGGCCCGGGGAGCTGTTTTTT
CDR3: CASSQSRRPGELFF
J: TRBJ2-2
size: -
D: -
V: TRBV4-1

DNA: TGTGCCAGCAGTTACGGGGTAAATAATTCACCCCTCCACTTT
CDR3: CASSYGVNNSPLHF
J: TRBJ1-6
size: -
D: -
V: TRBV27

DNA: TGTGCCAGCAATAAGCGGGGGGCGAACACCGGGGAGCTGTTTTTT
CDR3: CASNKRGANTGELFF
J: TRBJ2-2
size: -
D: TRBD2
V: TRBV12-3/TRBV12-4

DNA: TGTGCCAGCAACTTACTCGGACCTCGCTCCTACAATGAGCAGTTCTTC
CDR3: CASNLLGPRSYNEQFF
J: TRBJ2-1
size: -
D: -
V: TRBV7-3

DNA: TGTGCCAGCAAACTGGGATTTTTTGCCTACGAGCAGTACTTC
CDR3: CASKLGFFAYEQYF
J: TRBJ2-7
size: many
D: -
V: TRBV6-2/TRBV6-3

DNA: TGTGCCAGCAGTTACGACCGGGACCTCACAGATACGCAGTATTTT
CDR3: CASSYDRDLTDTQYF
J: TRBJ2-3
size: many
D: -
V: TRBV6-6

DNA: TGTGCCAGTAGTATGGAGGGATCTAGCATCTATGAGCAGTTCTTC
CDR3: CASSMEGSSIYEQFF
J: TRBJ2-1
size: once
D: -
V: TRBV19

DNA: TGTGCCACCAGTGACCAACTAACTAGCGGGAGGAGGCACAATGAGCAGTACTTC
CDR3: CATSDQLTSGRRHNEQYF
J: TRBJ2-7
size: -
D: TRBD2
V: TRBV24-1

DNA: TGTGCCAGCAGCTTTTCAGGGTCACTTGGGGCCGGGGAGCTGTTTTTT
CDR3: CASSFSGSLGAGELFF
J: TRBJ2-2
size: -
D: -
V: TRBV27

DNA: TGTGCCAGCAGTTTAACTGCGGGTTACGATAATTCACCCCTCCACTTT
CDR3: CASSLTAGYDNSPLHF
J: TRBJ1-6
size: many
D: -
V: TRBV11-2

DNA: TGTGCCTACTCCCGGATCGCTAACTATGGCTACACCTTC
CDR3: CAYSRIANYGYTF
J: TRBJ1-2
size: few
D: -
V: TRBV30

DNA: TGCGCCAGCAGCCGGACAGGGGGCGCCGATACGCAGTATTTT
CDR3: CASSRTGGADTQYF
J: TRBJ2-3
size: many
D: TRBD1
V: TRBV5-1

DNA: TGTGCCAGCCAGGACAGCACAGATACGCAGTATTTT
CDR3: CASQDSTDTQYF
J: TRBJ2-3
size: -
D: -
V: TRBV2

DNA: TGTGCCAGCTCACAACAGGGTTACGAGCAGTACTTC
CDR3: CASSQQGYEQYF
J: TRBJ2-7
size: many
D: -
V: TRBV18

DNA: TGTGCCAGCAGGCGCGGTCAGAACACTGAAGCTTTCTTT
CDR3: CASRRGQNTEAFF
J: TRBJ1-1
size: -
D: -
V: TRBV2

DNA: TGCAGCGGGGCGGGACAGGTGGGGGCCCAGTACTTC
CDR3: CSGAGQVGAQYF
J: TRBJ2-5
size: -
D: TRBD1
V: TRBV29-1

DNA: TGCGCCAGCAGCCAAGGCGGGACCGGGACAGGGCACGAAAAACTGTTTTTT
CDR3: CASSQGGTGTGHEKLFF
J: TRBJ1-4
size: -
D: TRBD1
V: TRBV4-1